The 5 T cell receptor beta chains reported below all come from one sample, sequenced in a study of CD8+ T cells in alopecia areata. RNA extraction was followed by reverse transcription into cDNA, which acted as the sequencing template. The method was immunoSEQ multiplex PCR; TCRdb's version includes in-frame clones alone and lacks a portion of them. The data hold hundreds of thousands of clones, with around two fifths observed a single time. Treatment of the sample: oral pan-JAK inhibitor, 5-10 mg twice daily. The sample in question was CD4+ T cells sorted from blood, obtained around week 31, from a patient treated with tofacitinib. These receptors originate from a human donor with alopecia areata.

V gene TRBV5-5 combines with J gene TRBJ1-6, with D tentatively TRBD1 (6 bases). Per germline, CDR1 SGHKS and CDR2 YYEKEE (reference sequence). The CDR3 is 14 amino acids. Trimming left V 4 bases short and J 6 bases short, with 11 bases between. The DNA of the CDR3 is TGTGCCAGCAGCCAGGGACATTTTAATTCACCCCTCCACTTT. Protein sequence: CASSQGHFNSPLHF.

This clone showed up just a few times. The V gene is TRBV5-1, the J gene TRBJ1-2, with 7 bases matching TRBD1. The CDR3 runs to 14 residues. Per the germline V gene, CDR1 is SGHRS and CDR2 is YFSETQ. Trimming removed 5 bases from V and 10 bases from J; junction bases left unmatched: 14. The CDR3 here is CASRQTHGQVPYTF. In nucleotides, the CDR3 is TGCGCCAGCAGACAGACTCATGGACAGGTCCCCTACACCTTC. The whole variable domain, filled in from reference TRBV5-1 and TRBJ1-2, reads KAGVTQTPRYLIKTRGQQVTLSCSPISGHRSVSWYQQTPGQGLQFLFEYFSETQRNKGNFPGRFSGRQFSNSRSEMNVSTLELGDSALYLCASRQTHGQVPYTFGSGTRLTVV.

This clone was counted only a few times. V usage is TRBV30 and J usage is TRBJ2-7, with D unclear. Germline CDR1 is GTSNPN and CDR2 is SVGIG (reference sequence). CDR3 length equals 14 residues. The ends were cut back, 1 base at V and 5 bases at J, with 15 bases in the middle. This CDR3 reads CAWSGSQVLDEQYF. The DNA for the CDR3 is TGTGCCTGGAGTGGCTCGCAAGTCTTAGACGAGCAGTACTTC.

This clone came up a few times. The chain uses TRBV13 and TRBJ2-7; possible D gene TRBD2, 6 bases. CDR1 and CDR2 from the germline V gene are PRHDT and FYEKMQ (reference sequence). With 5 bases removed from V and 7 bases from J, the gap between germline ends came to 18 bases. The CDR3 has 14 amino acids. As DNA, the CDR3 is TGTGCCAGCAGCCCACGGGACTCTATGGGTGAGCAGTACTTC. This codes for CASSPRDSMGEQYF. Full variable domain (rest looked up from reference TRBV13 and TRBJ2-7): AAGVIQSPRHLIKEKRETATLKCYPIPRHDTVYWYQQGPGQDPQFLISFYEKMQSDKGSIPDRFSAQQFSDYHSELNMSSLELGDSALYFCASSPRDSMGEQYFGPGTRLTVT.

This clone was found a few times. This sequence joins TRBV2 and TRBJ1-2; 8 nucleotides line up with TRBD1. CDR1 and CDR2 from the germline V gene are SNHLY and FYNNEI. V was pared by 4 bases and J by 4 bases, with 5 bases of the junction left unmatched. The length of the CDR3 is 14 residues. In DNA form, the CDR3 reads TGTGCCAGCAGTGGACAGGGGCGAAGCTATGGCTACACCTTC. Translated, it gives CASSGQGRSYGYTF.